Shown below are 16 T cell receptor beta chains from a single sample sequenced in a study of shared clonotypes between healthy human individuals. Produced via immunoSEQ multiplex PCR; TCRdb's table is partial and in-frame only. In the table there are about 480,000 clones, about 75% of which are singletons. Sequencing was carried out using PBMCs. These receptors were taken from a woman aged 40 to 50 in good health. Some clones in this sample may be carry-over from other donors' samples.

DNA for the CDR3: TGTGCCAGCAGCTTAGAGGCAGGCCGGGGCTACGAGCAGTACTTC. This translates into CASSLEAGRGYEQYF. This rearrangement joins TRBV7-2 to TRBJ2-7; weak D call: TRBD2 (5 bases). V lost 1 base to trimming and J lost 3 bases, with 13 bases between them. There are 15 residues in the CDR3. From germline, CDR1 is SGHTA and CDR2 FQGNSA.

This clone was detected ten times or more. This rearrangement joins TRBV7-8 to TRBJ2-5; D gene unclear. The germline V and J ends were trimmed by 1 base and 4 bases, with 19 bases remaining between them. This CDR3 is 17 amino acids long. CDR1 is SGHVS, CDR2 FQNEAQ, per germline. The CDR3, as DNA: TGTGCCAGCAGCTTAGTCTCGGGTGGGTTGAGAGGAGAGACCCAGTACTTC. As protein: CASSLVSGGLRGETQYF.

The chain links TRBV18 to TRBJ2-5; 8 bases are a match to TRBD1. CDR1 KGHSH and CDR2 LQKENI come from the germline V gene. This CDR3 is 13 amino acids long. The V segment lost 4 bases and the J segment 5 bases; nucleotides outside the gene matches: 3. The CDR3 sequence: CASSLRQGETQYF. CDR3 sequence (DNA): TGTGCCAGCTCACTTAGACAGGGGGAGACCCAGTACTTC.

The chain employs TRBV5-1 and TRBJ2-3, with a weak D call TRBD2 (5 bases). The CDR3 runs 14 residues. Germline V gives CDR1 SGHRS, CDR2 YFSETQ. Deletions cut 1 base from V and 6 bases from J, with 12 bases between. The CDR3 is CASSLLGSWDTQYF. DNA of the CDR3: TGCGCCAGCAGCTTGTTGGGGAGCTGGGATACGCAGTATTTT.

The chain carries TRBV4-1 and TRBJ2-7, with TRBD1 identical over 9 bases. The CDR3 covers 16 residues. The V segment lost 0 bases and the J segment 2 bases; nucleotides outside the gene matches: 5. Germline values: CDR1 MGHRA, CDR2 YSYEKL. This CDR3 is CASSQEGQGSAYEQYF. CDR3 nucleotides: TGCGCCAGCAGCCAAGAAGGACAGGGGTCCGCCTACGAGCAGTACTTC.

The V gene is TRBV18, the J gene TRBJ2-7, with 10 bases aligning to TRBD1. The CDR3 runs to 17 residues. Germline CDR1 is KGHSH and CDR2 is LQKENI. Trimming removed 4 bases from V and 2 bases from J; junction bases left unmatched: 11. CDR3 bases: TGTGCCAGCTCACGATATGAAGGGACAGGGGACACCTACGAGCAGTACTTC. Its translation: CASSRYEGTGDTYEQYF. Supplemented by reference TRBV18 and TRBJ2-7, the full variable domain reads NAGVMQNPRHLVRRRGQEARLRCSPMKGHSHVYWYRQLPEEGLKFMVYLQKENIIDESGMPKERFSAEFPKEGPSILRIQQVVRGDSAAYFCASSRYEGTGDTYEQYFGPGTRLTVT.

The chain is built from TRBV18 and TRBJ2-3, with D perhaps TRBD1 or TRBD2 (5 bases each). V lost 6 bases to trimming and J lost 5 bases, with 15 bases between them. This CDR3 is built from 14 residues. Germline CDR1 and CDR2: KGHSH and LQKENI. CDR3 amino acids: CASSSGTAGDTQYF. CDR3 in DNA: TGTGCCAGCTCCTCCGGGACCGCGGGAGATACGCAGTATTTT.

J is TRBJ2-5 and V is TRBV28; possibly TRBD2 for D (6 bases). V was cut by 5 bases and J by 9 bases, with 22 bases left in between. Germline values: CDR1 MDHEN, CDR2 SYDVKM. The CDR3 loop spans 15 amino acids. CDR3 DNA: TGTGCCAGCAGTGGGACTTCCCGGCGTCGAATGTCCCAGTACTTC. Amino acid sequence: CASSGTSRRRMSQYF.

The genes are TRBV18 and TRBJ2-1, with 9 nucleotides matching TRBD1. Germline lookup yields CDR1 KGHSH and CDR2 LQKENI. The CDR3 runs to 15 residues. Trimming at V came to 0 bases and at J to 8 bases, leaving 5 bases not matched to a gene. The chain's CDR3 is CASSPPGQGWDEQFF. The CDR3 region has the DNA TGTGCCAGCTCACCACCGGGACAGGGTTGGGATGAGCAGTTCTTC. The full variable domain, its missing parts supplied by reference TRBV18 and TRBJ2-1, is NAGVMQNPRHLVRRRGQEARLRCSPMKGHSHVYWYRQLPEEGLKFMVYLQKENIIDESGMPKERFSAEFPKEGPSILRIQQVVRGDSAAYFCASSPPGQGWDEQFFGPGTRLTVL.

The rearrangement uses TRBV7-9 and TRBJ2-5; D is possibly TRBD2 (5 bases). This CDR3 spans 14 amino acids. V was pared by 5 bases and J by 0 bases, with 10 bases between. Germline V gene data show CDR1 as SEHNR and CDR2 as FQNEAQ (reference sequence). The CDR3 region is CASSRLANQETQYF. The CDR3 bases are TGTGCCAGCAGCCGTCTAGCTAACCAAGAGACCCAGTACTTC.

The table lists this clone with a count of one. This chain links TRBV27 with TRBJ2-7, with a weak D call TRBD2 (6 bases). There are 16 residues in the CDR3. The V gene lost 1 base and the J gene lost 4 bases, with 17 bases spanning the gap. Germline V lookup: CDR1 MNHEY, CDR2 SMNVEV (reference sequence). CDR3 loop: CASSLFAPREDYEQYF. The CDR3 DNA is TGTGCCAGCAGTTTATTTGCGCCAAGGGAGGATTACGAGCAGTACTTC.

The genes are TRBV9 and TRBJ1-2, with D possibly matching TRBD1 (6 bases). Trimming pared 3 bases from V and 5 bases from J, leaving 11 bases between. CDR1 and CDR2 (germline): SGDLS, YYNGEE. This CDR3 has 13 residues. The CDR3 DNA is TGTGCCAGCAGCGCCCCCGGGACATATGGCTACACCTTC. Translated, it gives CASSAPGTYGYTF.

This chain joins TRBV25-1 and TRBJ2-1, with TRBD1 matching over 10 bases. The CDR3 runs to 16 residues. Looked up from germline, CDR1 is MGHDK and CDR2 is SYGVNS. The ends lost 4 bases at V and 2 bases at J; junction bases unmatched: 5. This CDR3 is CASSGPGQGTYNEQFF. For the CDR3, the DNA is TGTGCCAGCAGTGGTCCGGGACAGGGGACCTACAATGAGCAGTTCTTC.

This chain joins TRBV5-6 and TRBJ2-2; the match to TRBD1 covers 10 bases. The CDR3 totals 15 residues. Losses at the gene ends were 4 bases for V and 5 bases for J; bases not matched to a gene: 5. Germline values: CDR1 SGHDT, CDR2 YYEEEE. CDR3 amino acids: CASSRDRGRTGELFF. The CDR3 DNA follows: TGTGCCAGCAGCCGTGACAGGGGGCGAACCGGGGAGCTGTTTTTT.

The chain employs TRBV23-1 and TRBJ1-3; no clear D gene. TRBV23-1 is an open reading frame, and its role is uncertain. The length of the CDR3 is 15 residues. V was shortened by 4 bases and J by 0 bases, with 10 bases between the two germline ends. Here the CDR3 DNA reads TGCGCCAGCAGTCTGTGTAAACTCTCTGGAAACACCATATATTTT. Translating gives CASSLCKLSGNTIYF.

The chain uses TRBV4-1 and TRBJ2-1; D perhaps matches TRBD1 (5 bases). The V end lost 1 base, the J end lost 9 bases, and 13 bases lay between the germline ends. Germline lookup yields CDR1 MGHRA and CDR2 YSYEKL. This CDR3 region has 14 residues. The CDR3 is CASSQARGRGEQFF. As DNA, the CDR3 is TGCGCCAGCAGCCAAGCAAGGGGTCGCGGTGAGCAGTTCTTC.